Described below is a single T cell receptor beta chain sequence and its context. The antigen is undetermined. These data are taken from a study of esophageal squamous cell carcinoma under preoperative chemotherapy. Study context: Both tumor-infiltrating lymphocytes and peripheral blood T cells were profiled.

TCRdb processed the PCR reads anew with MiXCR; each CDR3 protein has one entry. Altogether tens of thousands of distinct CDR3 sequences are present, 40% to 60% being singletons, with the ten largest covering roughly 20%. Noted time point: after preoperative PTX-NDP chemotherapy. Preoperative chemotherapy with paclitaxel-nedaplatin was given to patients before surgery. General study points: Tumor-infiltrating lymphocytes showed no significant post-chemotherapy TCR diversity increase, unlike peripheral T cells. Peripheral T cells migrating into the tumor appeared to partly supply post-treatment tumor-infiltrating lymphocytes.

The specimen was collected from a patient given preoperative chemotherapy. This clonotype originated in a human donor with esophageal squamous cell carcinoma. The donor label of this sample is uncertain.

CDR3 DNA sequence: TGTGCCAGCAGCCCGATAAGACAGGGGCCTGGCACTGAAGCTTTCTTT. It codes for CASSPIRQGPGTEAFF. V usage is TRBV6-1 and J usage is TRBJ1-1; 8 bases match TRBD1. Germline CDR1 reads MNHNS; CDR2 reads SASEGT. This CDR3 is built from 16 residues. V lost 6 bases to trimming and J lost 4 bases; unmatched junction nucleotides: 13.